This TCR beta chain was obtained from a study of blood T cell repertoires in COVID-19. Generated by immunoSEQ multiplex PCR, the TCRdb table keeps only in-frame clones and is missing some. The sample holds some 290,000 clones; more than 85% are singletons and the top ten take 3.5% to 4%. The CDR3 consists of 15 residues. Per germline, CDR1 MNHEY and CDR2 SMNVEV (reference sequence). V lost 5 bases and J 5 bases, leaving 17 bases between the germline ends. This TCR was recovered from a man aged 18 to 30 with active or convalescent COVID-19. V and J are TRBV27 and TRBJ2-3; possible D gene TRBD2, 6 bases. Sequencing was performed on peripheral blood. For the CDR3, the DNA is TGTGCCAGCAGTCCCTTTGAGGAGGGGTTAGATACGCAGTATTTT. Translating it yields CASSPFEEGLDTQYF.